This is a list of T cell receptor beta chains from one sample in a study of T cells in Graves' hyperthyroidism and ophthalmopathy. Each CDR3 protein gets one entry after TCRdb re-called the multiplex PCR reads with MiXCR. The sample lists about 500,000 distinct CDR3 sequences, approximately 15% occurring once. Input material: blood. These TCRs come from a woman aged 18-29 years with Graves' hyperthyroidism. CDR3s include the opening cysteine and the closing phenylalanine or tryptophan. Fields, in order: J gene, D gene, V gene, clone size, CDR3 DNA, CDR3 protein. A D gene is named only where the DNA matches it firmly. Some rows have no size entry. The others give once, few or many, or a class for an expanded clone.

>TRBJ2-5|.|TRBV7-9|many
TGTGCCAGCAGTAAGGGTAAAGAGACCCAGTACTTC
CASSKGKETQYF
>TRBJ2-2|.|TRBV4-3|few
TGCGCCAGCAGCAGAAGGGGGGGGCGAGACACCGGGGAGCTGTTTTTT
CASSRRGGRDTGELFF
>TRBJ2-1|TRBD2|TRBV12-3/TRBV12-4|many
TGTGCCAGCAGACCCGGGGAGGGGAAAGCGAATGAGCAGTTCTTC
CASRPGEGKANEQFF
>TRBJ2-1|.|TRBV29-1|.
TGCAGCGTATACGGGGATCACAATGAGCAGTTCTTC
CSVYGDHNEQFF
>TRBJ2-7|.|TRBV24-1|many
TGTGCCACCAGTGATATCGGAGGCTACGAGCAGTACTTC
CATSDIGGYEQYF
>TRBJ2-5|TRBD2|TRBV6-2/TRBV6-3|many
TGTGCCAGCAGTTTCCAACCTAGCGGGAGTTCCGGGACCCAGTACTTC
CASSFQPSGSSGTQYF
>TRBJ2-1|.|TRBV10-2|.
TGCGCCAGCAGTCAACAGGGTTATGAGCAGTTCTTC
CASSQQGYEQFF
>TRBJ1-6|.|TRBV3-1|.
TGTGCCAGCAGCCAAGATATCCCTGCTCGGGATTCACCCCTCCACTTT
CASSQDIPARDSPLHF
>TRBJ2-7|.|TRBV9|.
TGTGCCAGCAGCACCCTTAGCGGTAGAGAGCAGTACTTC
CASSTLSGREQYF
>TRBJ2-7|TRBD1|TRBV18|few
TGTGCCAGCTCACCGGAACAGGGGGCACTTTACGAGCAGTACTTC
CASSPEQGALYEQYF
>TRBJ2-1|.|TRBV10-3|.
TGTGCCATCAGTCCGGGCAATGAGCAGTTCTTC
CAISPGNEQFF
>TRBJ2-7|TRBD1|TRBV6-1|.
TGTGCCAGCAGCGTAGACCTTGGGACAGGGGGATATGAGCAGTACTTC
CASSVDLGTGGYEQYF
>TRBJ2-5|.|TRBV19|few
TGTGCCAGTAGTATCGGTCCCCAAGAGACCCAGTACTTC
CASSIGPQETQYF
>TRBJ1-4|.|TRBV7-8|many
TGTGCCAGCAGTTTACTTAGATCTAATGAAAAACTGTTTTTT
CASSLLRSNEKLFF
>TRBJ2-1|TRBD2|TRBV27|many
TGTGCCAGCAGTTCCCATAGGACTAGCGGGGATTACAATGAGCAGTTCTTC
CASSSHRTSGDYNEQFF
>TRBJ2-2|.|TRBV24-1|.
TGTGCCGCCAGTGATTTCGTAGGGAACACCGGGGAGCTGTTTTTT
CAASDFVGNTGELFF
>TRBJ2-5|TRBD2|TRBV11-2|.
TGTGCCAGCAGCTCCTCTAGCGGGGGGCCGAGGCGCGAGACCCAGTACTTC
CASSSSSGGPRRETQYF
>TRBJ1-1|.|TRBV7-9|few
TGTGCCAGCAGCTTAGAGGCAGCAGGTAGGGCTTTCTTT
CASSLEAAGRAFF
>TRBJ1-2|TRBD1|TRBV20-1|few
TGCAGTGCTAGCAGGGACAGGGCCCACTATGGCTACACCTTC
CSASRDRAHYGYTF
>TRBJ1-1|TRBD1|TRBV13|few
TGTGCCAGCAGCTCAGGTCAGGGGGCCGGCACTGAAGCTTTCTTT
CASSSGQGAGTEAFF
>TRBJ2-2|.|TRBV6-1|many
TGTGCCAGCAGTGAAGCGTTAGCAGGGATCACCGGGGAGCTGTTTTTT
CASSEALAGITGELFF
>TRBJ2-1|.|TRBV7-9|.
TGTGCCAGCAGCCCAATTACCTACAATGAGCAGTTCTTC
CASSPITYNEQFF
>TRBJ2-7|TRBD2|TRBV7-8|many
TGTGCCAGCAGCCCCGTCCAGGGAGGGAACGAGCAGTACTTC
CASSPVQGGNEQYF
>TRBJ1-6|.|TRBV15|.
TGTGCCACCAGCAGAGACCCCCTTGATGCCTCACCCCTCCACTTT
CATSRDPLDASPLHF
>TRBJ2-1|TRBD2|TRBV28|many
TGTGCCAGCAGTCCCACTAGCGACAATGAGCAGTTCTTC
CASSPTSDNEQFF
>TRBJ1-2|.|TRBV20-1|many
TGCAGTGCTAGAGCCCCAGGCTATGGCTACACCTTC
CSARAPGYGYTF
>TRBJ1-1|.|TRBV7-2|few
TGTGCCAGCAGCTTATCGGGGGAGGCGGCTGAAGCTTTCTTT
CASSLSGEAAEAFF
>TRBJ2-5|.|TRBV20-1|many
TGCAGTGCTAAGAGGGAAGGACCACAGTACTTC
CSAKREGPQYF
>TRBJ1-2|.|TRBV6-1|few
TGTGCCAGCAGGGAAACAGGCCCTGGCTACACCTTC
CASRETGPGYTF
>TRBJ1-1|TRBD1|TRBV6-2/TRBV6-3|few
TGTGCCAGCTCAGGGGGCGAGGACACTGAAGCTTTCTTT
CASSGGEDTEAFF
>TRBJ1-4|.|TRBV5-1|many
TGCGCCAGCAGTTTGGGATATGCAACTAATGAAAAACTGTTTTTT
CASSLGYATNEKLFF
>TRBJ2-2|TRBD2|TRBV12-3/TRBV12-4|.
TGTGCCAGCAGTCGAGAGCGGGATTCAGTACCCACCGGGGAGCTGTTTTTT
CASSRERDSVPTGELFF
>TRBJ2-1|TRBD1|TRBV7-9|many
TGTGCCAGCAGCTTCTTGCCAGGGGGCAATGAGCAGTTCTTC
CASSFLPGGNEQFF
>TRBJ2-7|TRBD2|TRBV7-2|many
TGTGCCAGCAGCTTCACAGCGGGAATCGAGCAGTACTTC
CASSFTAGIEQYF
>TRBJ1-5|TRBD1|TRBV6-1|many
TGTGCCAGCAGACAGGGGGAACAGCCCCAGCATTTT
CASRQGEQPQHF
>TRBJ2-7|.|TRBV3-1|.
TGTGCCAGCAGTGACCTATCCTCTCTCTACGAGCAGTACTTC
CASSDLSSLYEQYF
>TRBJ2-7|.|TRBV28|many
TGTGCCAGCAGTCCCTGGGAGGAGAACTACGAGCAGTACTTC
CASSPWEENYEQYF
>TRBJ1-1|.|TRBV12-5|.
TGTGCTAGTGGTTTAACTGGAAACACTGAAGCTTTCTTT
CASGLTGNTEAFF
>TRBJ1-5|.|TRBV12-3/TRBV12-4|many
TGTGCCAGCAGTCTCAGGGGTAGCAATCAGCCCCAGCATTTT
CASSLRGSNQPQHF
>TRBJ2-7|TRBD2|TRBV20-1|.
TGCAGTGCCACTAGCGGGAGGGCCTACGAGCAGTACTTC
CSATSGRAYEQYF
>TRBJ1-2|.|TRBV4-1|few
TGCGCCAGCAGCCAAGATTTGGGAGGCTACACCTTC
CASSQDLGGYTF
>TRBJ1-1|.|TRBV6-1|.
TGTGCCAGCAGTGAATGGGGGGGATACACTGAAGCTTTCTTT
CASSEWGGYTEAFF
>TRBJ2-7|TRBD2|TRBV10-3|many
TGTGCCATCAGTGAGTCGACTAGCGGGACCTACGAGCAGTACTTC
CAISESTSGTYEQYF